The rows below give T cell receptor beta chains drawn from one sample of a study of blood T cell repertoires in COVID-19. The repertoire was sequenced with immunoSEQ multiplex PCR; TCRdb's copy has only in-frame clones and lacks some. Here the sample spans about 40,000 clones, more than 75% being singletons. Specimen: peripheral blood. The receptors derive from a man older than 75 with acute or convalescent COVID-19. Each CDR3 is given with its conserved first and last residue. A D gene is named only where the DNA matches it firmly. The size field is filled for only some rows; it gives once, few, many or a size class.

clone size: NA; D gene: NA; J gene: TRBJ2-7; V gene: TRBV7-2; CDR3 DNA: TGTGCCAGCAGCCAGGGCCGATCCTACGAGCAGTACTTC; CDR3 protein: CASSQGRSYEQYF
clone size: few; D gene: TRBD1; J gene: TRBJ2-1; V gene: TRBV5-8; CDR3 DNA: TGTGCCAGCAGCTTGGACAGGGGGTCCCACTCCTACAATGAGCAGTTCTTC; CDR3 protein: CASSLDRGSHSYNEQFF
clone size: few; D gene: NA; J gene: TRBJ1-1; V gene: TRBV29-1; CDR3 DNA: TGCAGCGTTGGACAAGCAACTGAAGCTTTCTTT; CDR3 protein: CSVGQATEAFF
clone size: NA; D gene: TRBD1; J gene: TRBJ1-2; V gene: TRBV6-5; CDR3 DNA: TGTGCCAGCAGCAACACAGGGGGAGGTAACTATGGCTACACCTTC; CDR3 protein: CASSNTGGGNYGYTF
clone size: few; D gene: NA; J gene: TRBJ1-3; V gene: TRBV11-2; CDR3 DNA: TGTGCCAGCAGCTTAGAACCAGGGTATAACACCATATATTTT; CDR3 protein: CASSLEPGYNTIYF
clone size: once; D gene: NA; J gene: TRBJ2-7; V gene: TRBV5-5; CDR3 DNA: TGTGCCAGCAGCTTGGTAGCGGGACAGGGCGTCTACGAGCAGTACTTC; CDR3 protein: CASSLVAGQGVYEQYF
clone size: NA; D gene: NA; J gene: TRBJ1-5; V gene: TRBV5-5; CDR3 DNA: TGTGCCAGCAGCCCCGGGGTCGGGGGGCGTTATCAGCCCCAGCATTTT; CDR3 protein: CASSPGVGGRYQPQHF
clone size: NA; D gene: TRBD2; J gene: TRBJ2-1; V gene: TRBV7-2; CDR3 DNA: TGTGCCAGCAGCACCACTAGCGGGTCCTACAATGAGCAGTTCTTC; CDR3 protein: CASSTTSGSYNEQFF
clone size: once; D gene: NA; J gene: TRBJ1-1; V gene: TRBV2; CDR3 DNA: TGTGCCAGCACTGCTCAGGGTAAGGTAACTGAAGCTTTCTTT; CDR3 protein: CASTAQGKVTEAFF
clone size: NA; D gene: NA; J gene: TRBJ1-1; V gene: TRBV30; CDR3 DNA: TGTGCCTGGAGTTGGAGGAGGAACACTGAAGCTTTCTTT; CDR3 protein: CAWSWRRNTEAFF
clone size: NA; D gene: TRBD1; J gene: TRBJ2-7; V gene: TRBV10-2; CDR3 DNA: TGCGCCAGCCTCGGACAGGGGGGGAGGGAGCAGTACTTC; CDR3 protein: CASLGQGGREQYF
clone size: NA; D gene: NA; J gene: TRBJ2-7; V gene: TRBV28; CDR3 DNA: TGTGCCAGCAGCACATGGCAATCCTACGAGCAGTACTTC; CDR3 protein: CASSTWQSYEQYF
clone size: NA; D gene: NA; J gene: TRBJ2-2; V gene: TRBV3-1/TRBV3-2; CDR3 DNA: TGTGCCAGCAGCAAGCCGGGGAGGACCGGGGAGCTGTTTTTT; CDR3 protein: CASSKPGRTGELFF
clone size: NA; D gene: NA; J gene: TRBJ2-3; V gene: TRBV6-2/TRBV6-3; CDR3 DNA: TGTGCCAGCAGTTACGGAGCAGGGGCAGGAGCAGATACGCAGTATTTT; CDR3 protein: CASSYGAGAGADTQYF
clone size: NA; D gene: TRBD2; J gene: TRBJ2-1; V gene: TRBV28; CDR3 DNA: TGTGCCAGCAGTTTATCGCTAGCGGGAGTGGGGGACAATGAGCAGTTCTTC; CDR3 protein: CASSLSLAGVGDNEQFF
clone size: few; D gene: TRBD1; J gene: TRBJ2-5; V gene: TRBV2; CDR3 DNA: TGTGCCAGCAGATTCATGGGACAGACCCAAGAGACCCAGTACTTC; CDR3 protein: CASRFMGQTQETQYF
clone size: NA; D gene: NA; J gene: TRBJ1-1; V gene: TRBV7-2; CDR3 DNA: TGTGCCAGCAGCCGCCGAGGGGGGGGCACTGAAGCTTTCTTT; CDR3 protein: CASSRRGGGTEAFF
clone size: NA; D gene: NA; J gene: TRBJ2-5; V gene: TRBV10-3; CDR3 DNA: TGTGCCATCAGTGAGTCCCCCCCCCACGGGGGAGGTTACCAAGAGACCCAGTACTTC; CDR3 protein: CAISESPPHGGGYQETQYF
clone size: NA; D gene: NA; J gene: TRBJ1-3; V gene: TRBV10-3; CDR3 DNA: TGTGCCATCTTGCTAGCGGAGGACAGTAAGGGTGGAAACACCATATATTTT; CDR3 protein: CAILLAEDSKGGNTIYF
clone size: NA; D gene: TRBD1; J gene: TRBJ2-1; V gene: TRBV28; CDR3 DNA: TGTGCCAGCAGTACAGGGGGTTCGCTCAATGAGCAGTTCTTC; CDR3 protein: CASSTGGSLNEQFF
clone size: few; D gene: NA; J gene: TRBJ2-3; V gene: TRBV6-5; CDR3 DNA: TGTGCCAGCAGTTCGGTAGATACGCAGTATTTT; CDR3 protein: CASSSVDTQYF
clone size: NA; D gene: TRBD1; J gene: TRBJ2-5; V gene: TRBV25-1; CDR3 DNA: TGTGCCAGCGGGGACAGGGGACAAGAGACCCAGTACTTC; CDR3 protein: CASGDRGQETQYF
clone size: NA; D gene: NA; J gene: TRBJ2-3; V gene: TRBV7-3; CDR3 DNA: TGTGCCAGCAGCTCACGGACTAGCACAGATACGCAGTATTTT; CDR3 protein: CASSSRTSTDTQYF
clone size: NA; D gene: NA; J gene: TRBJ1-2; V gene: TRBV19; CDR3 DNA: TGTGCCAGTTCCCGGGAAGAGGCCTATGGCTACACCTTC; CDR3 protein: CASSREEAYGYTF
clone size: few; D gene: NA; J gene: TRBJ1-3; V gene: TRBV5-4; CDR3 DNA: TGTGCCAGCAGCTTGGATTCCTTCGCTGGAAACACCATATATTTT; CDR3 protein: CASSLDSFAGNTIYF
clone size: few; D gene: TRBD2; J gene: TRBJ2-3; V gene: TRBV2; CDR3 DNA: TGTGCCAGCACATTTAGCGGGATCATGGATACGCAGTATTTT; CDR3 protein: CASTFSGIMDTQYF
clone size: NA; D gene: NA; J gene: TRBJ1-1; V gene: TRBV19; CDR3 DNA: TGTGCCAGTAGTATCCGGGGGACTGAAGCTTTCTTT; CDR3 protein: CASSIRGTEAFF
clone size: NA; D gene: TRBD2; J gene: TRBJ2-1; V gene: TRBV18; CDR3 DNA: TGTGCCAGCTCAGGGATGACTAGCGGACCAGACTACAATGAGCAGTTCTTC; CDR3 protein: CASSGMTSGPDYNEQFF
clone size: NA; D gene: NA; J gene: TRBJ2-1; V gene: TRBV3-1/TRBV3-2; CDR3 DNA: TGTGCCAGCAGCCAAGTTTTAGGAGCTCGGGATGAGCAGTTCTTC; CDR3 protein: CASSQVLGARDEQFF
clone size: NA; D gene: TRBD2; J gene: TRBJ2-2; V gene: TRBV7-8; CDR3 DNA: TGTGCCAGCAGCTTAGTGCGGGGGGCGGGGGAGCTGTTTTTT; CDR3 protein: CASSLVRGAGELFF
clone size: NA; D gene: TRBD1; J gene: TRBJ2-3; V gene: TRBV7-2; CDR3 DNA: TGTGCCAGCAGCTTCGCGACAGGGGGGGGCACAGATACGCAGTATTTT; CDR3 protein: CASSFATGGGTDTQYF
clone size: few; D gene: NA; J gene: TRBJ2-7; V gene: TRBV11-2; CDR3 DNA: TGTGCCAGCAGCTTAGGATCAGGGGCATCCTACGAGCAGTACTTC; CDR3 protein: CASSLGSGASYEQYF
clone size: NA; D gene: TRBD1; J gene: TRBJ1-5; V gene: TRBV10-3; CDR3 DNA: TGTGCCATCAGAGGGACAGGCGACCAGCCCCAGCATTTT; CDR3 protein: CAIRGTGDQPQHF
clone size: NA; D gene: NA; J gene: TRBJ1-2; V gene: TRBV5-1; CDR3 DNA: TGCGCCAGCAGTGGGAGGCAGAACTATGGCTACACCTTC; CDR3 protein: CASSGRQNYGYTF
clone size: NA; D gene: TRBD2; J gene: TRBJ2-2; V gene: TRBV2; CDR3 DNA: TGTGCCAGCACCCCGACTAGCCCCGGGGAGCTGTTTTTT; CDR3 protein: CASTPTSPGELFF
clone size: few; D gene: TRBD1; J gene: TRBJ2-1; V gene: TRBV27; CDR3 DNA: TGTGCCAGCCGGACAGGGGCCATCAATGAGCAGTTCTTC; CDR3 protein: CASRTGAINEQFF
clone size: NA; D gene: NA; J gene: TRBJ1-2; V gene: TRBV6-1; CDR3 DNA: TGTGCCAGCAGTGAAGGATGGGGAGGTACTGGCTACACCTTC; CDR3 protein: CASSEGWGGTGYTF
clone size: NA; D gene: TRBD2; J gene: TRBJ2-7; V gene: TRBV27; CDR3 DNA: TGTGCCAGCAGTTCGAGCGGGAGTCGTTGGGACGAGCAGTACTTC; CDR3 protein: CASSSSGSRWDEQYF
clone size: NA; D gene: NA; J gene: TRBJ1-2; V gene: TRBV2; CDR3 DNA: TGTGCCAGCAGTTACGCGGATGGCTACACCTTC; CDR3 protein: CASSYADGYTF
clone size: NA; D gene: TRBD1; J gene: TRBJ1-1; V gene: TRBV3-1/TRBV3-2; CDR3 DNA: TGTGCCAGCAGCCTCGGGACAGGGGCGGGAACGGTAGCTTTCTTT; CDR3 protein: CASSLGTGAGTVAFF
clone size: NA; D gene: TRBD2; J gene: TRBJ2-3; V gene: TRBV5-1; CDR3 DNA: TGCGCCAGCAGCTTGGCCGGGACTAGAGGCACAGATACGCAGTATTTT; CDR3 protein: CASSLAGTRGTDTQYF
clone size: NA; D gene: NA; J gene: TRBJ2-4; V gene: TRBV30; CDR3 DNA: TGTGCCTGGAGTGGCCGGGGGAATCAGTACTTC; CDR3 protein: CAWSGRGNQYF
clone size: NA; D gene: NA; J gene: TRBJ1-1; V gene: TRBV12-3/TRBV12-4; CDR3 DNA: TGTGCCAGCAGTTTAGGGAGTAACACTGAAGCTTTCTTT; CDR3 protein: CASSLGSNTEAFF
clone size: NA; D gene: NA; J gene: TRBJ2-7; V gene: TRBV3-1/TRBV3-2; CDR3 DNA: TGTGCCAGCAGCCCTAGAGGGCAGGGAGGAGGCGAGCAGTACTTC; CDR3 protein: CASSPRGQGGGEQYF
clone size: NA; D gene: NA; J gene: TRBJ1-1; V gene: TRBV29-1; CDR3 DNA: TGCAGCGCCCGGACGGGGTCGGACACTGAAGCTTTCTTT; CDR3 protein: CSARTGSDTEAFF
clone size: NA; D gene: TRBD2; J gene: TRBJ2-7; V gene: TRBV7-3; CDR3 DNA: TGTGCCAGCAGCTCCTCGGGGCTAGCGGGAGCCTACGAGCAGTACTTC; CDR3 protein: CASSSSGLAGAYEQYF
clone size: few; D gene: TRBD2; J gene: TRBJ2-5; V gene: TRBV6-8; CDR3 DNA: TGTGGCCTCGAGGGAGGGGAGACCCAGTACTTC; CDR3 protein: CGLEGGETQYF